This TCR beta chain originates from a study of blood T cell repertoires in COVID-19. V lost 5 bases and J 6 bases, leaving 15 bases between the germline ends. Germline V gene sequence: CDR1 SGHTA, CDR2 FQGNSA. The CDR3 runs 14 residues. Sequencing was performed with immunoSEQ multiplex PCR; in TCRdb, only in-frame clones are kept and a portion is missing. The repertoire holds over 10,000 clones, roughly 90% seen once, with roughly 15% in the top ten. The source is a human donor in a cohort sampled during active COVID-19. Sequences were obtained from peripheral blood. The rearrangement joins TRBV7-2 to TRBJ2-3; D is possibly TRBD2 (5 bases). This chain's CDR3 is CASSPGGFFDTQYF. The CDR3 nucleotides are TGTGCCAGCAGCCCCGGCGGGTTCTTCGATACGCAGTATTTT.